This T cell receptor beta chain was retrieved from a study of human T cells and chemical hapten exposure. At the level of the study: While the approximately 22-week study was under way, patients received diphenylcyclopropenone on the scalp every week.

Single cDNA molecules in the library carried unique molecular identifiers attached during preparation. TCRdb called the RACE reads again in MiXCR, with one record for every CDR3 protein. Of some 90,000 distinct CDR3 sequences listed, 7.5% to 9.5% were seen once; the top ten hold about 2.5%. The study's findings and limits: Expanded TCR sets contained significantly more large CDR3 similarity clusters than controls.

Indicated time point: pre-sensitization, week 0. The treatment was: therapeutic diphenylcyclopropenone sensitization with weekly scalp DPC. Many counts were recorded for this clonotype. The antigen is not known. The CDR3 is 11 residues long. V was pared by 6 bases and J by 8 bases, with 12 bases between. Per germline, CDR1 SQVTM and CDR2 ANQGSEA. The rearrangement uses TRBV29-1 and TRBJ2-3; D perhaps matches TRBD2 (6 bases). The sequenced sample was whole blood, obtained in connection with sensitization to the hapten diphenylcyclopropenone (DPC). This clonotype originated in a man in his forties or fifties with alopecia areata. Some clones in this sample may be carry-over from other donors' samples. Here the CDR3 reads CSVPRLGTQYF. The CDR3 nucleotides are TGCAGCGTGCCCAGACTAGGTACGCAGTATTTT.